This TCR beta chain was profiled in a study of cytomegalovirus exposure and HLA in healthy donors. This clone appeared a single time. The CDR3 runs 13 residues. Trimming removed 3 bases at V and 6 bases at J, with 11 bases between. CDR1 is MNHEY, CDR2 SMNVEV, per germline (reference sequence). PCR used 60 Vbeta primers and 13 Jbeta primers. Produced via immunoSEQ multiplex PCR; TCRdb's table is partial and in-frame only. The table includes about 140,000 clones, approximately 80% detected once. The sequenced material came from PBMCs. This chain uses TRBV27 with TRBJ1-1; a weak D match, TRBD1 (5 bases). The receptor was isolated from a man aged 30 to 39 in good health and CMV-seronegative. The CDR3 here is CASSFVGAAEAFF. CDR3 bases: TGTGCCAGCAGTTTCGTTGGGGCGGCTGAAGCTTTCTTT.